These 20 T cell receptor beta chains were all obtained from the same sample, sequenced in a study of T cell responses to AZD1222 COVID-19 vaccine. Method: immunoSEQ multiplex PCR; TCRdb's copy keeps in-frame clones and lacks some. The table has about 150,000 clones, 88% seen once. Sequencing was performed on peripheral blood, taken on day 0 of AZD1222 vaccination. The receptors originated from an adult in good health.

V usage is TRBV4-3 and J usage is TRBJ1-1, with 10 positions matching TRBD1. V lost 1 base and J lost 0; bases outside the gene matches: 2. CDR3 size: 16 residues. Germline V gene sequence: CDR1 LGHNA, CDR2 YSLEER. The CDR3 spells CASSQGTGGLNTEAFF. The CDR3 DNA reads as TGCGCCAGCAGCCAAGGGACAGGGGGTTTGAACACTGAAGCTTTCTTT.

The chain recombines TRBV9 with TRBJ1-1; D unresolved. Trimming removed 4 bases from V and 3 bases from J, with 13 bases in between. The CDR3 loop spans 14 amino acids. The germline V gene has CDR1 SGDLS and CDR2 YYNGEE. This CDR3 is CASSPRLGYTEAFF. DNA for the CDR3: TGTGCCAGCAGCCCTAGGTTAGGGTACACTGAAGCTTTCTTT. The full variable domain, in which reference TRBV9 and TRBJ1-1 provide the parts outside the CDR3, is DSGVTQTPKHLITATGQRVTLRCSPRSGDLSVYWYQQSLDQGLQFLIQYYNGEERAKGNILERFSAQQFPDLHSELNLSSLELGDSALYFCASSPRLGYTEAFFGQGTRLTVV.

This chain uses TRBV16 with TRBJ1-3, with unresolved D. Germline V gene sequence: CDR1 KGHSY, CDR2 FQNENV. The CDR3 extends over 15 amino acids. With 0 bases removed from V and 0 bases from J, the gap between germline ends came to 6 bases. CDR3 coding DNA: TGTGCCAGCAGCCAATCCGGCGGCTCTGGAAACACCATATATTTT. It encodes CASSQSGGSGNTIYF.

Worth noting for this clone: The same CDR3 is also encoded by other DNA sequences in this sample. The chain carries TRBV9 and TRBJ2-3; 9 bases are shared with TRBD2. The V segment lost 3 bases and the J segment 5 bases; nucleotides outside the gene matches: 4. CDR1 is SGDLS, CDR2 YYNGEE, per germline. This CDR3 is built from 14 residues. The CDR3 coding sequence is TGTGCCAGCAGCGCTAGCGGGAAGCTAGATACGCAGTATTTT. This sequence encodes CASSASGKLDTQYF.

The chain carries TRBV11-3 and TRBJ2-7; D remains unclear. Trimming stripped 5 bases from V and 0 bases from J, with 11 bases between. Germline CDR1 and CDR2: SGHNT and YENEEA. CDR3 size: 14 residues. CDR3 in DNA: TGTGCCAGCAGCCTCTTCAGTCCCTCCTACGAGCAGTACTTC. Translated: CASSLFSPSYEQYF.

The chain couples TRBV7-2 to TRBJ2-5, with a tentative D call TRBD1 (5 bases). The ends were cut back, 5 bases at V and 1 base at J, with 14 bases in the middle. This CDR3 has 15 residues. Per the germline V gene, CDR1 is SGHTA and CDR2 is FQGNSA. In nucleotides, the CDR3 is TGTGCCAGCAGCACAGGTTGGGGCATCCAAGAGACCCAGTACTTC. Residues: CASSTGWGIQETQYF. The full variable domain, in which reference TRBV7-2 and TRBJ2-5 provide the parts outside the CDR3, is GAGVSQSPSNKVTEKGKDVELRCDPISGHTALYWYRQSLGQGLEFLIYFQGNSAPDKSGLPSDRFSAERTGGSVSTLTIQRTQQEDSAVYLCASSTGWGIQETQYFGPGTRLLVL.

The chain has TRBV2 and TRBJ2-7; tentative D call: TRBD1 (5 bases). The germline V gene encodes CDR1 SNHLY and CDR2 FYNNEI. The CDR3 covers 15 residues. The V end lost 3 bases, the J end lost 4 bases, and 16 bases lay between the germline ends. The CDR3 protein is CASSDGRVVGYEQYF. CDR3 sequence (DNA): TGTGCCAGCAGTGATGGCAGGGTGGTCGGGTACGAGCAGTACTTC.

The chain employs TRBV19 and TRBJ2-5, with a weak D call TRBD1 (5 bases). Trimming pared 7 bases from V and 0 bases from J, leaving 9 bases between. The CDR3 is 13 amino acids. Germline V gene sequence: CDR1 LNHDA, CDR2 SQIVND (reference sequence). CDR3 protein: CASMGPYQETQYF. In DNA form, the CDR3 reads TGTGCCAGTATGGGGCCTTACCAAGAGACCCAGTACTTC.

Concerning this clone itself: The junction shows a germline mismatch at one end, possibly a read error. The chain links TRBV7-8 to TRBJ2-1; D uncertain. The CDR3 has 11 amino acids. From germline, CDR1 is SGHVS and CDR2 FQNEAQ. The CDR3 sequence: CAVVSHNEQFF. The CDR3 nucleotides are TGTGCTGTTGTCTCCCACAATGAGCAGTTCTTC.

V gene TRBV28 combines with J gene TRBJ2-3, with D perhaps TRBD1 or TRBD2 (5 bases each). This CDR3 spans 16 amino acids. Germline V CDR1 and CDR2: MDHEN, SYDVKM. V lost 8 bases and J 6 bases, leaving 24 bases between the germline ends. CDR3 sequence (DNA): TGTGCCAGCCCCCCTGAAGGGACCACCGCACATGATACGCAGTATTTT. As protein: CASPPEGTTAHDTQYF.

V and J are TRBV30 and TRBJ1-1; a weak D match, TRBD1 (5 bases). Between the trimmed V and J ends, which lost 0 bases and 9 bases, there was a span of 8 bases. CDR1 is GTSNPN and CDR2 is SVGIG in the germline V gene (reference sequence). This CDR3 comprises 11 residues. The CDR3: CAWSVQVQAFF. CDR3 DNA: TGTGCCTGGAGTGTACAGGTACAAGCTTTCTTT.

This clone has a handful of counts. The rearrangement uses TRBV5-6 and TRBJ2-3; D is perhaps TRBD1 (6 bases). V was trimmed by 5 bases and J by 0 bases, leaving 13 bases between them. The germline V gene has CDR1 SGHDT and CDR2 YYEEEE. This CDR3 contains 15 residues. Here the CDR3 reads CASRRQDMSTDTQYF. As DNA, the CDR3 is TGTGCCAGCAGGCGACAGGATATGAGCACAGATACGCAGTATTTT.

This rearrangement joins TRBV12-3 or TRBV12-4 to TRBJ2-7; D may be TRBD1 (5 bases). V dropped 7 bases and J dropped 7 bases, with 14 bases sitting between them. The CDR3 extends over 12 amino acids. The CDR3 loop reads CASTLTAGEQYF. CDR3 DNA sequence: TGTGCCAGCACCCTGACAGCCGGGGAGCAGTACTTC.

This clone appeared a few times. CDR3 bases: TGTGCCAGCTCACTTAGACAGGGGAACTACGAGCAGTACTTC. This gives the protein CASSLRQGNYEQYF. This sequence joins TRBV18 and TRBJ2-7, with 8 bases aligning to TRBD1. With V trimmed by 4 bases and J by 3 bases, 5 bases remained unmatched. Germline-derived CDR1 and CDR2 are KGHSH and LQKENI. This CDR3 has 14 amino acids.

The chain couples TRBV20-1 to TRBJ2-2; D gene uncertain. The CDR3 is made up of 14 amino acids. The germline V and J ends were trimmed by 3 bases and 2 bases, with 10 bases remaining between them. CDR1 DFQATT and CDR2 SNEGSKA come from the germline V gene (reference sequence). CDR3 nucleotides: TGCAGTGCTAGTTGGCCAAAAAACACCGGGGAGCTGTTTTTT. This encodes CSASWPKNTGELFF.

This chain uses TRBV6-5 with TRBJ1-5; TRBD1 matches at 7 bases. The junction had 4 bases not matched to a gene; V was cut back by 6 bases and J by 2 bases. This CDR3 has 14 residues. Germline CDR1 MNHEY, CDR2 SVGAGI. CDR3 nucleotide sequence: TGTGCCAGCAGGGGAGGACAGGGCAATCAGCCCCAGCATTTT. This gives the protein CASRGGQGNQPQHF.

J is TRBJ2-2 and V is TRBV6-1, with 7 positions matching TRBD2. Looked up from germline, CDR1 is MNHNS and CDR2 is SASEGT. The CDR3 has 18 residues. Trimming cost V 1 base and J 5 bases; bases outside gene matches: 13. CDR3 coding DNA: TGTGCCAGCAGTGAAGTCCGCCCCTACCAGCGGGAAACCGGGGAGCTGTTTTTT. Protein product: CASSEVRPYQRETGELFF.

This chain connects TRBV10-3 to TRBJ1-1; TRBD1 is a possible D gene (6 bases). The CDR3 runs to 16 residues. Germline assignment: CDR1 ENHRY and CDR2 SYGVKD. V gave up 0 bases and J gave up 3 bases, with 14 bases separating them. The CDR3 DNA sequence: TGTGCCATCAGTGAGTCCACGGGGGCCGGGTACACTGAAGCTTTCTTT. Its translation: CAISESTGAGYTEAFF.

The CDR3 region is CATARVSGANVLTF. CDR3 DNA sequence: TGTGCCACCGCGCGGGTCTCTGGGGCCAACGTCCTGACTTTC. The chain is built from TRBV7-2 and TRBJ2-6, with a possible D match to TRBD2 (5 bases). This CDR3 spans 14 amino acids. The ends were cut back, 10 bases at V and 0 bases at J, with 10 bases in the middle. Germline values: CDR1 SGHTA, CDR2 FQGNSA.

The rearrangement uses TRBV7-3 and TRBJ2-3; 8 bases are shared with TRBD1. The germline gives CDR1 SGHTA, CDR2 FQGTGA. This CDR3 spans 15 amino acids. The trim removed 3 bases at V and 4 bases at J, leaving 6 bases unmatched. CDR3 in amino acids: CASSFAAGGADTQYF. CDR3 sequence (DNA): TGTGCCAGCAGCTTCGCTGCAGGGGGCGCAGATACGCAGTATTTT.